This T cell receptor (beta chain) was captured in a study of blood T cell repertoires in COVID-19. Study-level information: Spain, Italy and the United States supplied samples that represented acute and convalescent COVID-19. Sources were T cells, B-cell-depleted T cells, or PBMCs; the material itself was cDNA or gDNA.

This clone was observed a single time. CDR1 and CDR2 from the germline V gene are SGHVS and FQNEAQ. There are 15 residues in the CDR3. Trimming cost V 7 bases and J 0 bases; bases outside gene matches: 9. In the original processing: Estimation of nucleated cell counts was performed using reference gene primer amplification. Produced via immunoSEQ multiplex PCR; TCRdb's table is partial and in-frame only. V and J calls and clone size are as listed in that table; D and trimming were resolved from the DNA. The sample shows 200,000 to 300,000 clones, 80% to 90% of them seen only once. V is TRBV7-8 and J is TRBJ2-7; 7 bases are shared with TRBD2. Material: peripheral blood. This receptor was taken from a man between 60 and 70 years old with acute or convalescent COVID-19. CDR3 nucleotides: TGTGCCAGCACCCTTCTAGCGGCTGGCTCCTACGAGCAGTACTTC. This gives the protein CASTLLAAGSYEQYF.